This record looks at one TCR beta chain sequence and its context. Its antigen is currently unknown. For repertoire sequencing, the TCR beta CDR3 regions were amplified from RNA transcripts. Amplification began with first-round RT-PCR using HTBI primers, then second-round multiplex PCR was performed. TCRdb re-called the multiplex PCR reads with MiXCR, one entry per CDR3 protein. Among fewer than 250,000 distinct CDR3 sequences listed, around 30% were seen once. The data originate from a study of Graves' ophthalmopathy and Graves' hyperthyroidism. Whole-study findings and limits: Prediction of ophthalmopathy progression reached 70.59% sensitivity and approximately 75% specificity.

There are 12 residues in the CDR3. Trimming removed 3 bases at V and 3 bases at J, with 6 bases between. Germline assignment: CDR1 MGHRA and CDR2 YSYEKL. The chain carries TRBV4-1 and TRBJ2-7; D gene ambiguous. Input material: peripheral blood. The clonotype originates from a man aged 45-65 years with Graves' ophthalmopathy. CDR3 in amino acids: CASSHDDYEQYF. For the CDR3, the DNA is TGCGCCAGCAGCCACGACGACTACGAGCAGTACTTC.